One sample yielded the 30 T cell receptor beta chains listed below, sequenced in a study of blood T cell repertoires in COVID-19. Here immunoSEQ multiplex PCR was the method, and the copy in TCRdb shows in-frame clones only, minus some. The sample includes some 17,000 clones, about nine tenths of them seen just once. The sequencing sample was made of peripheral blood. The receptors come from a man aged 45-65 years with active COVID-19.

Here the CDR3 reads CASSDGEGFYEQYF. CDR3 DNA: TGTGCCAGCAGTGACGGGGAGGGATTCTACGAGCAGTACTTC. The V gene is TRBV2, the J gene TRBJ2-7, with 7 positions matching TRBD2. The CDR3 runs to 14 residues. The trim removed 3 bases at V and 3 bases at J, leaving 5 bases unmatched. From germline, CDR1 is SNHLY and CDR2 FYNNEI.

The chain has TRBV5-6 and TRBJ1-5, with D possibly being TRBD1 (5 bases). This CDR3 contains 15 residues. In germline, CDR1 is SGHDT, CDR2 YYEEEE. The V gene lost 4 bases and the J gene lost 2 bases, with 13 bases spanning the gap. The CDR3 nucleotides read TGTGCCAGCAGCCCTGGGGCGGGGCGCAATCAGCCCCAGCATTTT. Protein sequence: CASSPGAGRNQPQHF.

This sequence joins TRBV5-1 and TRBJ2-7; no clear D. Germline V gives CDR1 SGHRS, CDR2 YFSETQ. The CDR3 is 13 residues long. The ends were cut back, 2 bases at V and 2 bases at J, with 8 bases in the middle. The CDR3 coding sequence is TGCGCCAGCAGCTTCGGCACAGCCTACGAGCAGTACTTC. Translated: CASSFGTAYEQYF.

V and J are TRBV4-3 and TRBJ2-3; 10 nucleotides agree with TRBD1. With V trimmed by 0 bases and J by 6 bases, 0 bases remained unmatched. Per germline, CDR1 LGHNA and CDR2 YSLEER. The CDR3 runs 14 residues. CDR3 coding DNA: TGCGCCAGCAGCCAAGAGACAGGGGGCGATACGCAGTATTTT. Translated: CASSQETGGDTQYF.

CDR3 nucleotides: TGTGCCAGCAGTTACCCCCCCCTCCGACTAGCGGGAGAGAAAGATACGCAGTATTTT. It specifies CASSYPPLRLAGEKDTQYF. The chain is built from TRBV6-2 or TRBV6-3 and TRBJ2-3; 12 bases agree with TRBD2. Trimming removed 2 bases from V and 5 bases from J; junction bases left unmatched: 14. The CDR3 spans 19 residues. Germline-derived CDR1 and CDR2 are MNHEY and SVGEGT.

V and J are TRBV5-1 and TRBJ2-1, with 7 nucleotides matching TRBD2. This CDR3 has 15 amino acids. Per germline, CDR1 SGHRS and CDR2 YFSETQ. Trimming cost V 2 bases and J 0 bases; bases outside gene matches: 2. The CDR3 sequence is CASSLAGSSYNEQFF. CDR3 sequence (DNA): TGCGCCAGCAGCTTAGCGGGGAGCTCCTACAATGAGCAGTTCTTC.

The V and J genes are TRBV7-2 and TRBJ1-2; 9 bases are shared with TRBD1. The J segment lost 8 bases and the V segment lost 5 bases, leaving 9 bases of the junction unmatched. Germline lookup yields CDR1 SGHTA and CDR2 FQGNSA. The CDR3 extends over 14 amino acids. The CDR3 DNA reads TGTGCCAGCAGCCCCCAGGGACAGGGAGACGGCTACACCTTC. This translates into CASSPQGQGDGYTF.

This chain links TRBV27 with TRBJ1-2, with unresolved D. Trimming cost V 6 bases and J 1 base, with 6 bases left between them. Germline CDR1 and CDR2: MNHEY and SMNVEV (reference sequence). This CDR3 has 12 residues. CDR3 sequence reads: CASRHLNYGYTF. The DNA of the CDR3 is TGTGCCAGCAGACACCTTAACTATGGCTACACCTTC.

There are a few counts of this clone. The chain combines TRBV28 with TRBJ1-4; D unresolved. This CDR3 has 14 residues. Germline assignment: CDR1 MDHEN and CDR2 SYDVKM. V was shortened by 7 bases and J by 2 bases, with 11 bases between the two germline ends. As DNA, the CDR3 is TGTGCCAGCACAGAGCTGCGGACTAATGAAAAACTGTTTTTT. Its translation is CASTELRTNEKLFF.

The rearrangement joins TRBV5-1 to TRBJ2-5, with D unresolved. The CDR3 is 15 amino acids. Germline V gives CDR1 SGHRS, CDR2 YFSETQ. V lost 1 base, J lost 1 base, and 11 bases lay in between. CDR3 sequence: CASSLSVNPQETQYF. As DNA, the CDR3 is TGCGCCAGCAGCTTGTCGGTAAACCCCCAAGAGACCCAGTACTTC.

The J gene is TRBJ2-1, the V gene TRBV18; 7 positions match TRBD2. The CDR3 runs to 16 residues. V lost 4 bases to trimming and J lost 10 bases; unmatched junction nucleotides: 16. Germline V lookup: CDR1 KGHSH, CDR2 LQKENI. The DNA of the CDR3 is TGTGCCAGCTCACAACTCCTTAGCGGGCCCAGGAACGAGCAGTTCTTC. Translation gives CASSQLLSGPRNEQFF.

This clone was counted once. The chain couples TRBV7-2 to TRBJ2-7, with 10 bases lining up with TRBD2. Per germline, CDR1 SGHTA and CDR2 FQGNSA. J lost 7 bases, V lost 5 bases, and 14 bases had no gene match. This CDR3 region has 16 residues. The DNA of the CDR3 is TGTGCCAGCAGCGCAGGGAGCGGGAGGGCCCGGGGTGAGCAGTACTTC. Its translation is CASSAGSGRARGEQYF. The full variable domain, its missing parts supplied by reference TRBV7-2 and TRBJ2-7, is GAGVSQSPSNKVTEKGKDVELRCDPISGHTALYWYRQSLGQGLEFLIYFQGNSAPDKSGLPSDRFSAERTGGSVSTLTIQRTQQEDSAVYLCASSAGSGRARGEQYFGPGTRLTVT.

This clone is labeled medium-sized. The chain joins TRBV27 to TRBJ2-7; TRBD2 aligns across 7 bases. The ends lost 5 bases at V and 7 bases at J; junction bases unmatched: 8. Germline-derived CDR1 and CDR2 are MNHEY and SMNVEV (reference sequence). The CDR3 totals 13 residues. The CDR3, as DNA: TGTGCCAGCAGTGTAACTAGCGAAGCTGAGCAGTACTTC. It specifies CASSVTSEAEQYF.

This clone was seen just once. The rearrangement uses TRBV15 and TRBJ2-2, with TRBD2 matching over 15 bases. CDR3 length: 16 residues. CDR1 is LNHNV, CDR2 YYDKDF, per germline (reference sequence). With V trimmed by 5 bases and J by 6 bases, 4 bases remained unmatched. CDR3 loop: CATSLRTSGRAGELFF. The CDR3 DNA is TGTGCCACCAGCCTCCGGACTAGCGGGAGGGCCGGGGAGCTGTTTTTT.

This chain uses TRBV7-3 with TRBJ2-1; 9 bases match TRBD2. The CDR3 contains 15 residues. Germline V gene lookup returns CDR1 SGHTA and CDR2 FQGTGA. The V and J ends lost 5 bases and 2 bases, in that order; junction bases with no gene match: 4. In nucleotides, the CDR3 is TGTGCCAGCAGCAGAGGACTAGCGACCTACAATGAGCAGTTCTTC. This encodes CASSRGLATYNEQFF.

The rearrangement uses TRBV4-1 and TRBJ1-1; D unclear. V was shortened by 4 bases and J by 1 base, with 13 bases between the two germline ends. Looked up from germline, CDR1 is MGHRA and CDR2 is YSYEKL. CDR3 length equals 15 residues. CDR3 amino acids: CASSLREGENTEAFF. DNA of the CDR3: TGCGCCAGCAGCCTGAGGGAGGGAGAGAACACTGAAGCTTTCTTT.

This chain connects TRBV4-1 to TRBJ2-3, with 8 bases aligning to TRBD2. This CDR3 has 16 residues. The V gene end was trimmed by 4 bases and the J gene end by 6 bases; junction bases not matched to a gene: 12. Germline V gene lookup returns CDR1 MGHRA and CDR2 YSYEKL. The CDR3 sequence: CASSLSATSDSDTQYF. CDR3 coding DNA: TGCGCCAGCAGCCTGTCCGCGACTAGCGATTCTGATACGCAGTATTTT.

This rearrangement joins TRBV30 to TRBJ2-3; D is unresolved. The CDR3 runs to 13 residues. The V gene's germline CDR1 is GTSNPN and CDR2 SVGIG (reference sequence). The germline V and J ends were trimmed by 0 bases and 6 bases, with 10 bases remaining between them. The CDR3 coding sequence is TGTGCCTGGAGTGTACCATACTTGGATACGCAGTATTTT. It translates to CAWSVPYLDTQYF.

DNA for the CDR3: TGTGCCAGCAGCCGAGGACAGGGGAGTGAAGCTTTCTTT. As protein: CASSRGQGSEAFF. The chain is built from TRBV3-1 (or the pseudogene TRBV3-2) and TRBJ1-1, with 9 bases identical to TRBD1. This CDR3 spans 13 amino acids. Germline V gene lookup returns CDR1 LGHDT and CDR2 YNNKEL (reference sequence). V gave up 4 bases and J gave up 7 bases; unmatched junction bases: 4.

The rearrangement links TRBV11-2 to TRBJ2-7; TRBD1 matches at 8 bases. The germline V gene has CDR1 SGHAT and CDR2 FQNNGV. The CDR3 consists of 15 residues. The junction had 5 bases not matched to a gene; V was cut back by 4 bases and J by 0 bases. CDR3 DNA: TGTGCCAGCAGCTCCCGGACAGGGCTCTCCTACGAGCAGTACTTC. As protein: CASSSRTGLSYEQYF.

This clone was counted between two and nine times. The V gene is TRBV4-1, the J gene TRBJ2-3; 9 bases align to TRBD1. The V gene's germline CDR1 is MGHRA and CDR2 YSYEKL. The CDR3 consists of 16 residues. Germline trimming cut 3 bases from V and 2 bases from J; bases unmatched to any gene: 6. As DNA, the CDR3 is TGCGCCAGCAGCCATTTTGGGACAGGGTCCACAGATACGCAGTATTTT. It yields the protein CASSHFGTGSTDTQYF.

The J gene is TRBJ1-5, the V gene TRBV6-6; TRBD1 agrees at 11 bases. Germline V gene lookup returns CDR1 MNHNY and CDR2 SVGAGI (reference sequence). The ends lost 4 bases at V and 2 bases at J; junction bases unmatched: 1. The CDR3 totals 15 residues. The CDR3 region has the DNA TGTGCCAGCAGTTGGGGACAGGGGGGCAATCAGCCCCAGCATTTT. It yields the protein CASSWGQGGNQPQHF.

This chain links TRBV6-2 or TRBV6-3 with TRBJ2-5; weak D call: TRBD1 (5 bases). Germline CDR1 is MNHEY and CDR2 is SVGEGT. The length of the CDR3 is 14 residues. Trimming removed 6 bases from V and 4 bases from J, with 15 bases in between. CDR3 in amino acids: CASSPGPRGETQYF. CDR3 DNA sequence: TGTGCCAGCAGCCCCGGGCCAAGGGGAGAGACCCAGTACTTC.

The chain recombines TRBV30 with TRBJ1-1; D is unresolved. Germline assignment: CDR1 GTSNPN and CDR2 SVGIG (reference sequence). V was clipped by 5 bases and J by 0 bases, with 7 bases between them. The length of the CDR3 is 12 residues. The CDR3 reads CAWGRLNTEAFF. The CDR3 region has the DNA TGTGCCTGGGGTCGGTTGAACACTGAAGCTTTCTTT.

The chain links TRBV19 to TRBJ1-4, with 10 bases fitting TRBD1. Germline trimming cut 4 bases from V and 3 bases from J; bases unmatched to any gene: 2. CDR1 LNHDA and CDR2 SQIVND come from the germline V gene (reference sequence). The CDR3 spans 15 residues. CDR3 protein: CASSNGQGANEKLFF. In DNA, the CDR3 is TGTGCCAGTAGTAACGGACAGGGGGCTAATGAAAAACTGTTTTTT.

The chain carries TRBV11-2 and TRBJ1-3; D not certain. This CDR3 region has 16 residues. The germline gives CDR1 SGHAT, CDR2 FQNNGV. The V and J ends lost 6 bases and 0 bases respectively, with 15 bases between them. Here the CDR3 DNA reads TGTGCCAGCAGTACCCTAGACTCGTACTCTGGAAACACCATATATTTT. It is translated as CASSTLDSYSGNTIYF.

This chain links TRBV2 with TRBJ2-3; 14 bases are shared with TRBD2. Per the germline V gene, CDR1 is SNHLY and CDR2 is FYNNEI. This CDR3 is built from 16 residues. V gave up 6 bases and J gave up 1 base; unmatched junction bases: 3. The CDR3 sequence is CASSGGLAGGTDTQYF. As DNA, the CDR3 is TGTGCCAGCAGCGGGGGACTAGCGGGGGGCACAGATACGCAGTATTTT.

The chain combines TRBV9 with TRBJ2-2, with D perhaps matching TRBD2 (6 bases). V lost 7 bases and J 6 bases, leaving 16 bases between the germline ends. The CDR3 extends over 14 amino acids. Germline values: CDR1 SGDLS, CDR2 YYNGEE. The CDR3 sequence: CASRGTGGAGELFF. For the CDR3, the DNA is TGTGCCAGCCGGGGAACCGGGGGAGCCGGGGAGCTGTTTTTT.

This chain links TRBV5-4 with TRBJ1-2; maybe TRBD1 (5 bases). V was shortened by 0 bases and J by 11 bases, with 14 bases between the two germline ends. Per the germline V gene, CDR1 is SGHNT and CDR2 is YYREEE (reference sequence). This CDR3 spans 13 amino acids. CDR3 region: CASSLAGGPGYTF. CDR3 DNA: TGTGCCAGCAGCTTGGCCGGGGGTCCCGGATACACCTTC.

The CDR3 is CASSFSVAGDIQYF. In nucleotides, the CDR3 is TGTGCCAGCAGTTTTTCGGTAGCGGGTGACATTCAGTACTTC. The gene calls are TRBV28 and TRBJ2-7; 7 nucleotides agree with TRBD2. Gene TRBJ2-4 matches the end of the DNA better, so the J call may be wrong. Germline V gene sequence: CDR1 MDHEN, CDR2 SYDVKM. The CDR3 is 14 amino acids.